Listed below are T cell receptor beta chains from one sample, sequenced in a study of technical replicates of blood from several donors. The table came from immunoSEQ multiplex PCR; TCRdb's copy has only in-frame clones and leaves some out. The sample includes about 72,000 clones, about nine tenths seen only once; the top ten take about 0.39%. The sequenced sample was T cells isolated from PBMCs. The receptor source for this set is a human donor in good health. Each CDR3 is given with its conserved first and last residue. The D gene is left open where the match is weak. Clone size is stated in some rows and not others, as once, few, many or a class when expanded.

>TRBV12-5|NA|TRBJ2-2|NA
CASGRVATGELFF
TGTGCTAGTGGCAGGGTGGCGACCGGGGAGCTGTTTTTT
>TRBV6-5|NA|TRBJ1-2|NA
CASSRDGNYGYTF
TGTGCCAGCAGTAGAGACGGGAACTATGGCTACACCTTC
>TRBV28|NA|TRBJ2-2|NA
CAQQAGTGELFF
TGTGCCCAGCAGGCTGGCACCGGGGAGCTGTTTTTT
>TRBV7-8|TRBD2|TRBJ2-7|NA
CASSLAGLAGYEQYF
TGTGCCAGCAGCTTAGCCGGACTAGCGGGTTACGAGCAGTACTTC
>TRBV7-9|NA|TRBJ1-4|NA
CASSPPQDTPLPYEKLFF
TGTGCCAGCAGCCCTCCACAGGATACCCCGCTTCCTTATGAAAAACTGTTTTTT
>TRBV23-1|NA|TRBJ1-2|NA
CASSPAGRDYTF
TGCGCCAGCAGTCCGGCGGGACGGGACTACACCTTC
>TRBV28|NA|TRBJ1-2|NA
CASSSRGNYGYTF
TGTGCCAGCAGTTCCAGGGGTAACTATGGCTACACCTTC
>TRBV9|NA|TRBJ1-1|NA
CASSVWGDGNTEAFF
TGTGCCAGCAGCGTCTGGGGGGACGGGAACACTGAAGCTTTCTTT
>TRBV2|TRBD1|TRBJ1-1|once
CASSWGQGNTEAFF
TGTGCCAGCAGTTGGGGACAGGGTAACACTGAAGCTTTCTTT
>TRBV25-1|TRBD1|TRBJ1-4|NA
CASSEMGQGLTEKLFF
TGTGCCAGCAGTGAAATGGGACAGGGTCTTACGGAAAAACTGTTTTTT
>TRBV7-8|TRBD1|TRBJ2-2|NA
CASSLVTGTANTGELFF
TGTGCCAGCAGCTTAGTTACCGGGACAGCGAACACCGGGGAGCTGTTTTTT
>TRBV30|NA|TRBJ1-2|NA
CAWRGAFYGYTF
TGTGCCTGGAGGGGGGCCTTCTATGGCTACACCTTC
>TRBV30|NA|TRBJ2-7|NA
CAWNQDRIIPEQYF
TGTGCCTGGAACCAAGACAGGATAATACCCGAGCAGTACTTC
>TRBV10-3|NA|TRBJ1-2|NA
CAISEAGFYGYTF
TGTGCCATCAGTGAAGCAGGGTTCTATGGCTACACCTTC
>TRBV7-9|NA|TRBJ2-5|NA
CASSKGHPQETQYF
TGTGCCAGCAGCAAGGGACACCCCCAAGAGACCCAGTACTTC
>TRBV18|TRBD1|TRBJ1-5|NA
CASSPGGTEPQHF
TGTGCCAGCTCCCCAGGGGGCACAGAGCCCCAGCATTTT
>TRBV7-9|NA|TRBJ1-2|NA
CASSRAGSYGYTF
TGTGCCAGCAGCCGAGCGGGGTCCTATGGCTACACCTTC
>TRBV27|NA|TRBJ2-3|NA
CASSPMETFRIADTQYF
TGTGCCAGCAGTCCGATGGAGACCTTCCGGATAGCAGATACGCAGTATTTT
>TRBV7-7|NA|TRBJ2-3|few
CASSLRETDTQYF
TGTGCCAGCAGCCTCCGGGAGACAGATACGCAGTATTTT
>TRBV11-2|NA|TRBJ2-3|NA
CASSLVSFTDTQYF
TGTGCCAGCAGCTTAGTTTCCTTCACAGATACGCAGTATTTT
>TRBV6-1|NA|TRBJ2-7|once
CASSEWGLTYEQYF
TGTGCCAGCAGTGAATGGGGACTGACCTACGAGCAGTACTTC
>TRBV19|NA|TRBJ1-1|few
CASSKLTGNTEAFF
TGTGCCAGTAGTAAATTGACGGGGAACACTGAAGCTTTCTTT
>TRBV7-9|NA|TRBJ1-5|NA
CASSLGDRPLNQPQHF
TGTGCCAGCAGCTTAGGTGACAGGCCGCTTAATCAGCCCCAGCATTTT
>TRBV9|TRBD1|TRBJ2-7|NA
CASSKGQGTMGEQYF
TGTGCCAGCAGCAAGGGACAGGGGACAATGGGCGAGCAGTACTTC
>TRBV7-2|NA|TRBJ1-5|once
CASSSGWGGNQPQHF
TGTGCCAGCAGCTCGGGCTGGGGCGGCAATCAGCCCCAGCATTTT
>TRBV29-1|NA|TRBJ2-3|NA
CSVALTDTQYF
TGCAGCGTTGCGCTAACAGATACGCAGTATTTT
>TRBV27|NA|TRBJ2-5|NA
CASSLGGASVGETQYF
TGTGCCAGCAGTTTAGGTGGGGCGAGTGTGGGGGAGACCCAGTACTTC
>TRBV2|NA|TRBJ1-3|NA
CASSLGRAGNTIYF
TGTGCCAGCAGTTTGGGCAGGGCTGGAAACACCATATATTTT
>TRBV30|NA|TRBJ1-1|NA
CAWSPGGEIGAFF
TGTGCCTGGAGTCCGGGGGGCGAAATTGGAGCTTTCTTT
>TRBV7-9|TRBD1|TRBJ2-3|NA
CASSAERYRGGTDTQYF
TGTGCCAGCAGCGCTGAGCGGTACAGGGGCGGCACAGATACGCAGTATTTT
>TRBV7-6|NA|TRBJ2-7|NA
CASSLRDSSYEQYF
TGTGCCAGCAGTCTCCGGGACTCCTCCTACGAGCAGTACTTC
>TRBV7-2|NA|TRBJ2-7|once
CASSLASGSTSAYEQYF
TGTGCCAGCAGCTTGGCCAGCGGCTCCACCTCTGCCTACGAGCAGTACTTC
>TRBV19|NA|TRBJ2-1|NA
CASSLHIYNEQFF
TGTGCCAGTAGTTTGCACATTTACAATGAGCAGTTCTTC
>TRBV5-8|NA|TRBJ1-1|NA
CASSLRHEAFF
TGTGCCAGCAGCTTGCGACATGAAGCTTTCTTT
>TRBV10-3|NA|TRBJ1-1|NA
CAISGIRVQGTEAFF
TGTGCCATCAGTGGGATCAGGGTTCAGGGTACTGAAGCTTTCTTT
>TRBV7-3|NA|TRBJ1-1|few
CASSLTSRTEAFF
TGTGCCAGCAGCTTAACCTCTCGCACTGAAGCTTTCTTT
>TRBV5-1|TRBD2|TRBJ2-3|NA
CASSSRKTSGRAYGTDTQYF
TGCGCCAGCAGCTCAAGAAAGACTAGCGGGAGGGCCTATGGCACAGATACGCAGTATTTT
>TRBV5-1|TRBD2|TRBJ2-7|NA
CASSSRAGPYEQYF
TGCGCCAGCAGCAGCCGAGCGGGGCCCTACGAGCAGTACTTC
>TRBV7-8|TRBD2|TRBJ2-7|NA
CASTEPGLAAYEQYF
TGTGCCAGCACCGAGCCGGGACTAGCGGCCTACGAGCAGTACTTC
>TRBV4-1|NA|TRBJ2-1|NA
CASSLRLDPRNEQFF
TGCGCCAGCAGCCTTAGACTAGACCCTAGAAATGAGCAGTTCTTC
>TRBV29-1|NA|TRBJ1-1|few
CSVWSFGADEAFF
TGCAGCGTTTGGAGCTTTGGGGCCGATGAAGCTTTCTTT
>TRBV7-2|NA|TRBJ1-2|NA
CASSLVEPGDGYTF
TGTGCCAGCAGCTTAGTAGAACCAGGGGATGGCTACACCTTC
>TRBV7-6|TRBD2|TRBJ2-1|once
CASSSAGTSGRHEQFF
TGTGCCAGCAGCTCAGCCGGGACTAGCGGGAGACATGAGCAGTTCTTC
>TRBV27|TRBD2|TRBJ2-1|NA
CASSLGGSDIPSYNEQFF
TGTGCCAGCAGTTTGGGAGGGAGCGATATTCCCTCCTACAATGAGCAGTTCTTC
>TRBV9|NA|TRBJ1-1|few
CASSETRGRENTEAFF
TGTGCCAGCAGCGAGACGAGAGGGAGGGAGAACACTGAAGCTTTCTTT
>TRBV10-3|TRBD1|TRBJ2-5|NA
CAIREDGTVQKTQYF
TGTGCCATCAGGGAAGACGGGACAGTTCAAAAGACCCAGTACTTC
>TRBV4-1|TRBD2|TRBJ2-3|NA
CASSHRPGGSTDTQYF
TGCGCCAGCAGCCACAGACCCGGGGGGAGCACAGATACGCAGTATTTT
>TRBV9|NA|TRBJ2-2|NA
CASSVVGDTGELFF
TGTGCCAGCAGCGTGGTAGGGGACACCGGGGAGCTGTTTTTT
>TRBV6-5|NA|TRBJ1-1|NA
CASSYSIAGNTEAFF
TGTGCCAGCAGTTACTCGATCGCAGGGAACACTGAAGCTTTCTTT
>TRBV27|NA|TRBJ2-7|NA
CASRSSPARVHEQYF
TGTGCCAGCAGGTCCAGCCCCGCCAGGGTCCACGAGCAGTACTTC
>TRBV7-9|NA|TRBJ2-5|NA
CASRRLTGERETQYF
TGTGCCAGCAGACGACTAACGGGAGAAAGGGAGACCCAGTACTTC
>TRBV15|NA|TRBJ2-3|NA
CATSRDGNTDTQYF
TGTGCCACCAGCAGAGACGGGAACACAGATACGCAGTATTTT
>TRBV6-1|TRBD1|TRBJ1-1|NA
CASSGQGVALDTEAFF
TGTGCCAGCAGTGGACAGGGAGTCGCTTTGGACACTGAAGCTTTCTTT
>TRBV27|TRBD2|TRBJ2-5|NA
CASMGPVTSGETQYF
TGTGCCAGCATGGGGCCCGTGACTAGCGGAGAGACCCAGTACTTC